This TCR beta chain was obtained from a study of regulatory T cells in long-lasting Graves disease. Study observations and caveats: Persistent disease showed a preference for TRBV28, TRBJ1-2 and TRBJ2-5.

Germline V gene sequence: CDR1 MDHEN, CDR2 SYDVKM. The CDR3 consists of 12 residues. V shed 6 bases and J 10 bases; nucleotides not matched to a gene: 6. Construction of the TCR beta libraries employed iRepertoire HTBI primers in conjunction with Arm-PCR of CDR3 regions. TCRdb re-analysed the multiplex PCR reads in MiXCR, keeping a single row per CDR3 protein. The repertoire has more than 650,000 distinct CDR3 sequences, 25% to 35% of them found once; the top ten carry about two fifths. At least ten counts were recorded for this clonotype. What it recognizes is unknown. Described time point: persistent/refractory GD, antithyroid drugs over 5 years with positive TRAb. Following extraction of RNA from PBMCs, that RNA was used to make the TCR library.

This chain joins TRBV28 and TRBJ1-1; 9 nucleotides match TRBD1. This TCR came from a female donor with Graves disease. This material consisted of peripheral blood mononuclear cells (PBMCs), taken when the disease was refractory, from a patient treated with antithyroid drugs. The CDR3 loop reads CASRVGQGPAFF. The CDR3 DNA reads TGTGCCAGCAGGGTCGGACAGGGGCCAGCTTTCTTT.